This T cell receptor beta chain comes out of a study of blood T cell repertoires in COVID-19. The table came from immunoSEQ multiplex PCR; TCRdb's copy has only in-frame clones and leaves some out. Of 350,000 to 400,000 clones listed, more than 80% are singletons. Patients from Seattle were sampled longitudinally, starting during active infection. Remarks on this clone: Other DNA sequences in the same sample also yield this CDR3.

This receptor was taken from a woman aged 30 to 39 with COVID-19, enrolled during active disease. Sample: peripheral blood.

In DNA form, the CDR3 reads TGTGCCAGTAGTTTACGGGAAGGCGGCTACACCTTC. Amino acid sequence: CASSLREGGYTF. The gene calls are TRBV19 and TRBJ1-2; D unclear. This CDR3 spans 12 amino acids. Trimming pared 5 bases from V and 8 bases from J, leaving 12 bases between. Germline CDR1 reads LNHDA; CDR2 reads SQIVND (reference sequence).